This T cell receptor beta chain is from a study of T cells in localized non-small cell lung cancer. Comments on this clone: Its cognate antigen is unknown.

Sequencing used immunoSEQ multiplex PCR; TCRdb keeps in-frame clones, though not all of them. The sample consists of about 77,000 clones, approximately 90% of them appearing once. V lost 1 base to trimming and J lost 6 bases, with 12 bases between them. This CDR3 contains 13 residues. Germline-derived CDR1 and CDR2 are SQVTM and ANQGSEA. Study-level findings and limits: Clonality of T cells reached its maximum in uninvolved adjacent lung, surpassing tumor. Investigators sequenced only a single tumor region, leaving heterogeneity possible.

Sequenced material: peripheral blood, taken before any cancer treatment. The chain carries TRBV29-1 and TRBJ1-2, with D possibly matching TRBD1 (5 bases). This TCR derives from a woman between 35 and 70 years old with stage I squamous cell lung carcinoma. CDR3 region: CSVEGLGGNGYTF. CDR3 DNA sequence: TGCAGCGTTGAAGGCTTGGGGGGTAATGGCTACACCTTC.